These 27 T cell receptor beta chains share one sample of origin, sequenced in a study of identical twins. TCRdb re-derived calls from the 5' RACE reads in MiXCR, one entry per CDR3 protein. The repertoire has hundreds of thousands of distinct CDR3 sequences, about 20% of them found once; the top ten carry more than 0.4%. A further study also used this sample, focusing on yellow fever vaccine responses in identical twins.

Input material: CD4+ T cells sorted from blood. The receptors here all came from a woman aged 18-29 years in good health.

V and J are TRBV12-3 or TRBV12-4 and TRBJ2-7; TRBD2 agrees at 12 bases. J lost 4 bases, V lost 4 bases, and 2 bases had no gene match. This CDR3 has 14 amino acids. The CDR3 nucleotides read TGTGCCAGCAGTTACACTAGCGGGAGGTACGAGCAGTACTTC. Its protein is CASSYTSGRYEQYF.

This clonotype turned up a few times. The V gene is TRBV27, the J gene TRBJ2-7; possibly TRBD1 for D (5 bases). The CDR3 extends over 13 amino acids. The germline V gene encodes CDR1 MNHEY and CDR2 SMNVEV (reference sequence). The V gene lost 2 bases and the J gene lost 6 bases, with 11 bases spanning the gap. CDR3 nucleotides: TGTGCCAGCAGTTTAGCCCCAGGGTTCGAGCAGTACGTC. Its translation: CASSLAPGFEQYV.

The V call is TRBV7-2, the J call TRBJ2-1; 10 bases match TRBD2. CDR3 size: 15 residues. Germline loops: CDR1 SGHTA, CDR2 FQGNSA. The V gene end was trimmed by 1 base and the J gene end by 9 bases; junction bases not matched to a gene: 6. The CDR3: CASSLGGAGGREQFF. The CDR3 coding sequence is TGTGCCAGCAGCTTAGGGGGAGCGGGGGGGCGTGAGCAGTTCTTC.

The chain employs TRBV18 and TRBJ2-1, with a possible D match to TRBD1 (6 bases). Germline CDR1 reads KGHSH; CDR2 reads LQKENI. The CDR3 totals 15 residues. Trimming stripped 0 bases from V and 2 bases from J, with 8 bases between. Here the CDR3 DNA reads TGTGCCAGCTCACCACCGGGGACACCCTACAATGAGCAGTTCTTC. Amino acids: CASSPPGTPYNEQFF.

The CDR3 loop is CASTQPGPSGETQYF. CDR3 DNA sequence: TGTGCCAGCACCCAGCCAGGGCCTTCGGGAGAGACCCAGTACTTC. The genes are TRBV28 and TRBJ2-5; D is perhaps TRBD1 (5 bases). The CDR3 totals 15 residues. Germline V gene lookup returns CDR1 MDHEN and CDR2 SYDVKM. The ends were cut back, 7 bases at V and 4 bases at J, with 19 bases in the middle.

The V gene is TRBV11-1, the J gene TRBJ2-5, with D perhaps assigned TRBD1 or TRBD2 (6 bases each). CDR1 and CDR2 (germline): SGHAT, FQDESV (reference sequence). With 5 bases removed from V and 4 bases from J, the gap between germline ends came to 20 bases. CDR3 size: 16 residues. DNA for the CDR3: TGTGCCAGCAGCGAAACCCCTACAGGGAGGCGAGAGACCCAGTACTTC. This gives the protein CASSETPTGRRETQYF. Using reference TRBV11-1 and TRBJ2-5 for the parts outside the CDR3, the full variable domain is EAEVAQSPRYKITEKSQAVAFWCDPISGHATLYWYRQILGQGPELLVQFQDESVVDDSQLPKDRFSAERLKGVDSTLKIQPAELGDSAMYLCASSETPTGRRETQYFGPGTRLLVL.

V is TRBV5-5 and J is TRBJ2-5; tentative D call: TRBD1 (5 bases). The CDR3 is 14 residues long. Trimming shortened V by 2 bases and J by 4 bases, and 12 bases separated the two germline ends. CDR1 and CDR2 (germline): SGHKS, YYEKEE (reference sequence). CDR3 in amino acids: CASSFRVGGETQYF. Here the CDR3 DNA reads TGTGCCAGCAGCTTCAGGGTTGGCGGAGAGACCCAGTACTTC.

The CDR3 sequence: CASKERPSYEQYF. DNA for the CDR3: TGTGCCAGCAAGGAGCGGCCTTCCTACGAGCAGTACTTC. The chain carries TRBV7-2 and TRBJ2-7; tentative D call: TRBD2 (5 bases). Germline V gives CDR1 SGHTA, CDR2 FQGNSA. The V end lost 7 bases, the J end lost 1 base, and 11 bases lay between the germline ends. The CDR3 extends over 13 amino acids.

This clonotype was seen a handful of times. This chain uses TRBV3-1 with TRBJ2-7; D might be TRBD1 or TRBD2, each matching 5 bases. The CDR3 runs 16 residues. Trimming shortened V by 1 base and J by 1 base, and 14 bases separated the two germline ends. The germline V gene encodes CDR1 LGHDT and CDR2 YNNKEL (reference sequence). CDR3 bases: TGTGCCAGCAGCCAAGGTTTTGGGGGTCCGTCCTACGAGCAGTACTTC. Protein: CASSQGFGGPSYEQYF.

The CDR3 loop reads CASALRANTEAFF. As DNA, the CDR3 is TGTGCCAGCGCCCTCAGGGCGAACACTGAAGCTTTCTTT. This sequence joins TRBV6-1 and TRBJ1-1, with a tentative D call TRBD1 (5 bases). Germline assignment: CDR1 MNHNS and CDR2 SASEGT. This CDR3 comprises 13 residues. The germline V and J ends were trimmed by 8 bases and 1 base, with 11 bases remaining between them.

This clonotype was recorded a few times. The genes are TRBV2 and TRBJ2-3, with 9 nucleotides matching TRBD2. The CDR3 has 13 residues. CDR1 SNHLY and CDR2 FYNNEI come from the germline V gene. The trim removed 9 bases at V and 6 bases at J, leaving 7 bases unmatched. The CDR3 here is CASSGGVQDTQYF. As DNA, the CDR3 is TGTGCCAGTAGCGGGGGAGTACAGGATACGCAGTATTTT.

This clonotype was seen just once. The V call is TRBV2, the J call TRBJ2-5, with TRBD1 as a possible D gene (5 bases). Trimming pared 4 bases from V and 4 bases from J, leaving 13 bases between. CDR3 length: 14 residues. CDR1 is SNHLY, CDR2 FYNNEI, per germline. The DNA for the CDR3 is TGTGCCAGCAGTGTCTTAGGGGTTCGAGAGACCCAGTACTTC. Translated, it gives CASSVLGVRETQYF.

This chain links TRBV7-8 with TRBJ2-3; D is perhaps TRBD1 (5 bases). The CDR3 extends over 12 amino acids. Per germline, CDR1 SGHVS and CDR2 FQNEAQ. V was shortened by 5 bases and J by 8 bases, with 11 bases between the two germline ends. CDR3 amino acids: CASSTRQGTQYF. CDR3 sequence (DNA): TGTGCCAGCAGCACCCGGCAGGGTACGCAGTATTTT.

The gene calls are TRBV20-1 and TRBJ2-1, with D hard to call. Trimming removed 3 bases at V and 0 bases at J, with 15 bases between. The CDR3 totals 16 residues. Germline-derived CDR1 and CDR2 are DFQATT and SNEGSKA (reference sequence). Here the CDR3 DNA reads TGCAGTGCTAGTCCCTACCACGTGAGCTCCTACAATGAGCAGTTCTTC. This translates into CSASPYHVSSYNEQFF.

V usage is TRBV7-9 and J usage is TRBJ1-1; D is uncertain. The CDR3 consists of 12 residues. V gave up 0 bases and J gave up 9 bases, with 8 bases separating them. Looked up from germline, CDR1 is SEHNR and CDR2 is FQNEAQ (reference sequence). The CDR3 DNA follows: TGTGCCAGCAGCTTAGCGCGGGAGAAAGCTTTCTTT. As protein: CASSLAREKAFF.

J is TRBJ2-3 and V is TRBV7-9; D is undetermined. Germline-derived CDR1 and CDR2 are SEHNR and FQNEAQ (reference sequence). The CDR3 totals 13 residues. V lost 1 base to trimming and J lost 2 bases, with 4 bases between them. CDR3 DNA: TGTGCCAGCAGCTTAGACCACACAGATACGCAGTATTTT. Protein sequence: CASSLDHTDTQYF.

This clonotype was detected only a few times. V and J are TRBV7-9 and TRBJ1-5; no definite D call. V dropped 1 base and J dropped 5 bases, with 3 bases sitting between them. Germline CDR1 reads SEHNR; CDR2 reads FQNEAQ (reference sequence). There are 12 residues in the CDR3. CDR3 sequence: CASSLDYQPQHF. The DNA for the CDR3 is TGTGCCAGCAGCTTAGACTATCAGCCCCAGCATTTT.

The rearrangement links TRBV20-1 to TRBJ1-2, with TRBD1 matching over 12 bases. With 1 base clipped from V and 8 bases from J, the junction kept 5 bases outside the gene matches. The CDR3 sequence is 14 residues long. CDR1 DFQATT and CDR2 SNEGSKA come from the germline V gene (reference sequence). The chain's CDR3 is CSARVGQGARGYTF. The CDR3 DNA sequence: TGCAGTGCTAGAGTGGGACAGGGGGCGCGAGGCTACACCTTC.

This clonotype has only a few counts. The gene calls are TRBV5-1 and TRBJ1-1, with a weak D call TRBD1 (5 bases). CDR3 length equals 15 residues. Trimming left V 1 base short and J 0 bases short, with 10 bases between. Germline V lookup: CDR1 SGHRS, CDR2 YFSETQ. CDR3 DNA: TGCGCCAGCAGCTTGACGGACATCGTGAACACTGAAGCTTTCTTT. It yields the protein CASSLTDIVNTEAFF.

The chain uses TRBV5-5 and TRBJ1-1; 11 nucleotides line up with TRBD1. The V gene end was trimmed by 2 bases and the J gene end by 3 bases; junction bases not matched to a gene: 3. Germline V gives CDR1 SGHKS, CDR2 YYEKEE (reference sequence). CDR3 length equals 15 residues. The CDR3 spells CASSFLGQGDTEAFF. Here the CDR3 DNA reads TGTGCCAGCAGCTTTTTGGGACAGGGGGACACTGAAGCTTTCTTT.

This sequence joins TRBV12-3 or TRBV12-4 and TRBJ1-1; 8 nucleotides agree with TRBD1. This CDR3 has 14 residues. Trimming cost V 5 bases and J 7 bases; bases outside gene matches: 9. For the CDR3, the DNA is TGTGCCAGCAGTGTGGACAGGGAATTTGGTGAAGCTTTCTTT. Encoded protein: CASSVDREFGEAFF.

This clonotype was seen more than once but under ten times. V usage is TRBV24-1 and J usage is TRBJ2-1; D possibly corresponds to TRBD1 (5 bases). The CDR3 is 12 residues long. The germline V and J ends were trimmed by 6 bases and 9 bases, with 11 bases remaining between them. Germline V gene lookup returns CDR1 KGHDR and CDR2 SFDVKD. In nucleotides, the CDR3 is TGTGCCACCAGTAGCTGGGGCGGTGAGCAGTTCTTC. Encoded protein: CATSSWGGEQFF.

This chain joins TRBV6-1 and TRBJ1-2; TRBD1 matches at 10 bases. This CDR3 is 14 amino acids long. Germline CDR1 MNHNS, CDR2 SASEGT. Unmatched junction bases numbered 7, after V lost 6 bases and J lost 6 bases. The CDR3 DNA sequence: TGTGCCAGCAGCCAATCGACAGGGGGCAATGGCTACACCTTC. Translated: CASSQSTGGNGYTF.

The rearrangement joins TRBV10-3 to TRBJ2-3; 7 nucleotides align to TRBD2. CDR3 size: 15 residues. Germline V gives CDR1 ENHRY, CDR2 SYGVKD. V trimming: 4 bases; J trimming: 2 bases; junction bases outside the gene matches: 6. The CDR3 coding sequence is TGTGCCATCAGTGTGACGGGGGGAATCACAGATACGCAGTATTTT. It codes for CAISVTGGITDTQYF.

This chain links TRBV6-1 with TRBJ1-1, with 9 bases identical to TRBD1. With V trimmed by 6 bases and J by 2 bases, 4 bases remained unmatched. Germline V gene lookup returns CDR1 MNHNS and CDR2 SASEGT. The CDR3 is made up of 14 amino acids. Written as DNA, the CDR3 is TGTGCCAGCAGCGCAACAGGGGGCAACACTGAAGCTTTCTTT. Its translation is CASSATGGNTEAFF.

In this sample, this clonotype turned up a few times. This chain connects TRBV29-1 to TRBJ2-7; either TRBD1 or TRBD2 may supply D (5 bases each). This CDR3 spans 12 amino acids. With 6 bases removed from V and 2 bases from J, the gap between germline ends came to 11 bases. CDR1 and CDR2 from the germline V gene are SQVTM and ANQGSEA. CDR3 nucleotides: TGCAGCGTCGCTCCGGGACCCTACGAGCAGTACTTC. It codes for CSVAPGPYEQYF.

The CDR3 nucleotides read TGCGCCAGCAGTGGAGGGAAGGGGGGGACCGCGAACACCGGGGAGCTGTTTTTT. Its protein product is CASSGGKGGTANTGELFF. The V gene is TRBV10-2, the J gene TRBJ2-2; possibly TRBD2 for D (7 bases). The ends were cut back, 4 bases at V and 0 bases at J, with 18 bases in the middle. CDR1 WSHSY and CDR2 SAAADI come from the germline V gene. The CDR3 is 18 residues long.